The 16 T cell receptor beta chains below were found in one sample sequenced in a study of blood T cell repertoires in COVID-19 (TCRdb year 2020). Library method: the immunoSEQ multiplex PCR assay. TCRdb holds this immuneACCESS table with in-frame rearrangements only. Some clones are missing; in checked studies, unresolved V genes explain under half, and the rest has no known cause. Recorded for this sample are 200,000 to 250,000 clones; 86% of them occurred a single time. About 4% of the sample rests with the top ten. The sample comprised PBMCs or T cells enriched from blood (not recorded which). These receptors all stem from a middle-aged woman with acute COVID-19.

This chain links TRBV5-1 with TRBJ1-1; 11 bases align to TRBD1. CDR1 and CDR2 (germline): SGHRS, YFSETQ. CDR3 length equals 17 residues. V gave up 4 bases and J gave up 1 base; unmatched junction bases: 9. The CDR3 region is CASSRTGGGYSNTEAFF. The DNA of the CDR3 is TGCGCCAGCAGCAGGACAGGGGGCGGCTATTCGAACACTGAAGCTTTCTTT.

Here the CDR3 reads CAMAGMNTEAFF. The DNA for the CDR3 is TGTGCCATGGCAGGGATGAACACTGAAGCTTTCTTT. This chain links TRBV6-1 with TRBJ1-1; D is possibly TRBD1 (5 bases). The V gene's germline CDR1 is MNHNS and CDR2 SASEGT. The V end was cut by 10 bases, the J end by 0 bases, with 9 bases between. This CDR3 contains 12 residues.

CDR3 sequence reads: CASSESPNTEAFF. The DNA for the CDR3 is TGTGCCAGCAGCGAAAGCCCGAACACTGAAGCTTTCTTT. The rearrangement links TRBV9 to TRBJ1-1; D remains unclear. The CDR3 contains 13 residues. Trimming took 3 bases from V and 1 from J, leaving 7 bases between them. Germline-derived CDR1 and CDR2 are SGDLS and YYNGEE. The full variable domain, its missing parts supplied by reference TRBV9 and TRBJ1-1, is DSGVTQTPKHLITATGQRVTLRCSPRSGDLSVYWYQQSLDQGLQFLIQYYNGEERAKGNILERFSAQQFPDLHSELNLSSLELGDSALYFCASSESPNTEAFFGQGTRLTVV.

The chain joins TRBV6-1 to TRBJ2-7; 7 bases match TRBD1. The CDR3 spans 16 residues. V was clipped by 6 bases and J by 4 bases; unmatched bases: 15. CDR1 MNHNS and CDR2 SASEGT come from the germline V gene. The CDR3, as DNA: TGTGCCAGCAGCGAAATTATGGTGACAGGGATTTACGAGCAGTACTTC. It specifies CASSEIMVTGIYEQYF.

V is TRBV30 and J is TRBJ1-1, with TRBD1 matching 12 bases. CDR3 length: 15 residues. Germline-derived CDR1 and CDR2 are GTSNPN and SVGIG (reference sequence). The V segment lost 5 bases and the J segment 7 bases; nucleotides outside the gene matches: 11. For the CDR3, the DNA is TGTGCCTGGGCGGGTAGGGACAGGGGGCGCGGTGAAGCTTTCTTT. Its translation: CAWAGRDRGRGEAFF.

This rearrangement joins TRBV30 to TRBJ1-1; tentative D call: TRBD1 (6 bases). The CDR3 extends over 16 amino acids. Between the trimmed V and J ends, which lost 2 bases and 1 base, there was a span of 17 bases. Germline V gives CDR1 GTSNPN, CDR2 SVGIG (reference sequence). This CDR3 reads CAWSPPPLGGNTEAFF. In nucleotides, the CDR3 is TGTGCCTGGAGTCCACCTCCCTTAGGGGGGAACACTGAAGCTTTCTTT.

The V gene is TRBV3-1 (or the pseudogene TRBV3-2), the J gene TRBJ2-2; TRBD1 agrees at 10 bases. Germline V gives CDR1 LGHDT, CDR2 YNNKEL (reference sequence). With 8 bases clipped from V and 3 bases from J, the junction kept 3 bases outside the gene matches. CDR3 length equals 14 residues. The CDR3 sequence is CASRDRGDTGELFF. As DNA, the CDR3 is TGTGCCAGCCGGGACAGGGGTGACACCGGGGAGCTGTTTTTT.

J is TRBJ2-7 and V is TRBV5-6; D is perhaps TRBD1 (6 bases). Per germline, CDR1 SGHDT and CDR2 YYEEEE. V gave up 1 base and J gave up 4 bases, with 6 bases separating them. The CDR3 has 12 residues. The CDR3 DNA reads TGTGCCAGCAGCTTGCAGGGGTACGAGCAGTACTTC. Its protein is CASSLQGYEQYF.

Note on this clone: The same CDR3 also results from other DNA sequences found in this sample. V gene TRBV7-9 combines with J gene TRBJ1-1; the D is unclear. Germline V gene sequence: CDR1 SEHNR, CDR2 FQNEAQ (reference sequence). This CDR3 region has 12 residues. Trimming removed 4 bases from V and 5 bases from J, with 8 bases in between. CDR3 coding DNA: TGTGCCAGCAGCTCTCGGTTGACTGAAGCTTTCTTT. Translated: CASSSRLTEAFF.

The V gene is TRBV29-1, the J gene TRBJ1-2, with D possibly matching TRBD1 (6 bases). Trimming stripped 1 base from V and 3 bases from J, with 9 bases between. Germline V CDR1 and CDR2: SQVTM, ANQGSEA. CDR3 size: 13 residues. The CDR3 DNA sequence: TGCAGCGTTGAAGTTCGACAGGACTATGGCTACACCTTC. It translates to CSVEVRQDYGYTF.

This chain connects TRBV10-1 to TRBJ1-1; D is uncertain. Germline V gives CDR1 WNHNN, CDR2 SYGVQD (reference sequence). The CDR3 runs to 12 residues. V was cut by 4 bases and J by 1 base, with 4 bases left in between. The CDR3 loop reads CASSGANTEAFF. CDR3 in DNA: TGCGCCAGCAGTGGAGCGAACACTGAAGCTTTCTTT.

The count of this clone is one. V and J are TRBV4-3 and TRBJ1-2; unclear D gene. There are 13 residues in the CDR3. CDR1 and CDR2 (germline): LGHNA, YSLEER. Trimming removed 0 bases at V and 6 bases at J, with 8 bases between. CDR3 sequence: CASSQDRGHGYTF. The CDR3 DNA sequence: TGCGCCAGCAGCCAAGATAGAGGTCATGGCTACACCTTC.

V gene TRBV9 combines with J gene TRBJ2-1; 12 bases match TRBD2. The CDR3 contains 15 residues. CDR1 is SGDLS, CDR2 YYNGEE, per germline. The J segment lost 9 bases and the V segment lost 0 bases, leaving 4 bases of the junction unmatched. The CDR3 DNA reads as TGTGCCAGCAGCGTAGCTAGCGGGGGGGCCGGTGAGCAGTTCTTC. Translating it yields CASSVASGGAGEQFF.

Only a few counts were recorded for this clone. The rearrangement uses TRBV6-4 and TRBJ1-1, with D perhaps TRBD1 (6 bases). Trimming left V 8 bases short and J 4 bases short, with 20 bases between. The CDR3 runs 15 residues. Germline CDR1 is MRHNA and CDR2 is SNTAGT. The CDR3 is CASSRSTGLRTEAFF. The CDR3 DNA reads as TGTGCCAGCTCCAGATCGACAGGCCTCCGCACTGAAGCTTTCTTT.

The chain has TRBV4-3 and TRBJ1-2; D is possibly TRBD1 (6 bases). The CDR3 has 15 residues. V lost 1 base to trimming and J lost 5 bases, with 14 bases between them. Germline-derived CDR1 and CDR2 are LGHNA and YSLEER. CDR3 nucleotides: TGCGCCAGCAGCCAAGGTCCTGGGGGGGCTTATGGCTACACCTTC. Translation: CASSQGPGGAYGYTF.

The chain carries TRBV25-1 and TRBJ1-2, with D unresolved. The V end lost 1 base, the J end lost 4 bases, and 7 bases lay between the germline ends. This CDR3 is built from 13 residues. In germline, CDR1 is MGHDK, CDR2 SYGVNS. The CDR3 nucleotides are TGTGCCAGCAGTGAATCGACTCTCTATGGCTACACCTTC. This translates into CASSESTLYGYTF.